These T cell receptor beta chains were read from a single sample in a study of early T cells in non-severe SARS-CoV-2 infection. TCRdb processed the 5' RACE reads anew with MiXCR; each CDR3 protein has one entry. The table includes around 30,000 distinct CDR3 sequences, 5.4% detected once. Sequenced: whole blood. These receptors were collected from an adult who was a healthcare worker with PCR-confirmed SARS-CoV-2 infection or an uninfected control (not recorded which). Each CDR3 is given with its conserved first and last residue. The D gene is left open where the match is weak. Rows may omit the clone size; those that give it use once, few, many or a size class.

V	size	D	J	length	CDR3	DNA
TRBV3-1	many	TRBD2	TRBJ2-1	17	CASSPKTTSGSWNEQFF	TGTGCCAGCAGCCCAAAAACGACTAGCGGGAGTTGGAATGAGCAGTTCTTC
TRBV10-2	few	.	TRBJ2-1	14	CASSEILAYNEQFF	TGCGCCAGCAGTGAAATACTGGCCTACAATGAGCAGTTCTTC
TRBV2	many	.	TRBJ2-4	15	CASSLGSLDLHIQYF	TGTGCCAGCAGTCTTGGGTCATTGGACCTACACATTCAGTACTTC
TRBV6-6	few	TRBD1	TRBJ1-2	14	CASSYLDRGYGYTF	TGTGCCAGCAGTTACTTGGACAGGGGCTATGGCTACACCTTC
TRBV28	few	.	TRBJ2-7	16	CASSSSALGLTYEQYF	TGTGCCAGCAGTTCCTCTGCTCTGGGGTTAACCTACGAGCAGTACTTC
TRBV5-5	many	.	TRBJ1-1	12	CASSVGATEAFF	TGTGCCAGCAGCGTTGGGGCCACTGAAGCTTTCTTT
TRBV12-5	.	.	TRBJ1-4	16	CASGLVIGAIDEKLFF	TGTGCTAGTGGTTTGGTAATCGGCGCAATCGATGAAAAACTGTTTTTT
TRBV5-4	.	.	TRBJ2-5	14	CASSEDSFQETQYF	TGTGCCAGCAGCGAAGACAGCTTCCAAGAGACCCAGTACTTC
TRBV7-8	.	.	TRBJ2-3	12	CASSPEVDTQYF	TGTGCCAGCAGCCCAGAAGTAGATACGCAGTATTTT
TRBV12-3/TRBV12-4	many	TRBD2	TRBJ2-1	18	CASSLVTSGRPSYNEQFF	TGTGCCAGCAGTTTAGTCACTAGCGGGAGACCCTCCTACAATGAGCAGTTCTTC
TRBV6-1	.	.	TRBJ2-3	15	CASSGQVHRQDTQYF	TGTGCCAGCAGTGGCCAGGTCCACCGGCAGGATACGCAGTATTTT
TRBV7-3	.	TRBD1	TRBJ2-6	17	CASSLTSTGSGANVLTF	TGTGCCAGCAGCTTAACGTCGACAGGGTCCGGGGCCAACGTCCTGACTTTC
TRBV7-9	few	.	TRBJ2-1	14	CASSLGGWAGEQFF	TGTGCCAGCAGCTTAGGAGGATGGGCGGGCGAGCAGTTCTTC
TRBV20-1	few	.	TRBJ1-2	14	CSARDAGRPYGYTF	TGCAGTGCTAGGGACGCCGGCAGACCCTATGGCTACACCTTC
TRBV28	many	TRBD1	TRBJ2-7	14	CASIRQGSSYEQYF	TGTGCCAGCATTAGACAGGGCAGCTCCTACGAGCAGTACTTC
TRBV28	medium-sized	.	TRBJ2-3	12	CASSPGVNTQYF	TGTGCCAGCAGCCCGGGAGTCAATACGCAGTATTTT
TRBV19	many	.	TRBJ2-3	10	CASSGDTQYF	TGTGCCAGTAGTGGAGATACGCAGTATTTT
TRBV11-3	.	TRBD1	TRBJ2-1	13	CASSWTGSNEQFF	TGTGCCAGCAGCTGGACAGGGAGCAATGAGCAGTTCTTC
TRBV10-2	.	.	TRBJ1-1	13	CASSVGGNTEAFF	TGCGCCAGCAGTGTGGGGGGGAACACTGAAGCTTTCTTT
TRBV4-3	many	.	TRBJ2-1	15	CASSQSVNSYNEQFF	TGCGCCAGCAGCCAATCGGTTAACTCCTACAATGAGCAGTTCTTC
TRBV6-2/TRBV6-3	many	.	TRBJ2-5	14	CASSTRQERETQYF	TGTGCCAGCAGTACGAGACAGGAACGAGAGACCCAGTACTTC
TRBV5-1	.	TRBD1	TRBJ2-1	14	CASSYGTGANEQFF	TGCGCCAGCAGCTACGGGACAGGGGCCAATGAGCAGTTCTTC
TRBV7-3	many	TRBD2	TRBJ2-1	17	CASSLSGTSGGRNEQFF	TGTGCCAGCAGCTTATCCGGGACTAGCGGGGGGCGCAATGAGCAGTTCTTC
TRBV5-6	many	.	TRBJ1-2	13	CASSLQGNYGYTF	TGTGCCAGCAGCTTGCAGGGAAACTATGGCTACACCTTC
TRBV20-1	many	.	TRBJ1-1	12	CSALENQSEAFF	TGCAGTGCCCTCGAAAATCAGTCTGAAGCTTTCTTT
TRBV4-1	.	.	TRBJ2-1	14	CASSPSGTNNEQFF	TGCGCCAGCAGCCCGTCCGGGACAAACAATGAGCAGTTCTTC
TRBV20-1	.	.	TRBJ1-2	11	CSARAQGGYTF	TGCAGTGCTAGAGCCCAGGGCGGCTACACCTTC
TRBV4-2	many	TRBD2	TRBJ2-1	14	CASSPPGTREWQFF	TGTGCCAGCAGCCCCCCAGGGACTAGAGAGTGGCAGTTCTTC
TRBV12-3/TRBV12-4	many	.	TRBJ2-3	16	CASSLDSPPLTDTQYF	TGTGCCAGCAGTCTGGACTCCCCTCCACTCACAGATACGCAGTATTTT
TRBV10-3	few	.	TRBJ2-7	16	CAISDLAGVSSYEQYF	TGTGCCATCAGTGATTTGGCCGGAGTGAGCTCCTACGAGCAGTACTTC
TRBV24-1	few	.	TRBJ2-2	16	CATSSGPGSNTGELFF	TGTGCCACCAGTTCCGGCCCAGGGTCGAACACCGGGGAGCTGTTTTTT
TRBV7-9	many	.	TRBJ1-1	12	CASSLWATEAFF	TGTGCCAGCAGCTTATGGGCCACTGAAGCTTTCTTT
TRBV2	many	.	TRBJ1-2	15	CASTPLDQGSYGYTF	TGTGCCAGTACTCCGCTAGACCAGGGTAGTTATGGCTACACCTTC
TRBV6-6	few	.	TRBJ1-1	15	CASILGGQLNTEAFF	TGTGCCAGCATTCTAGGAGGGCAGTTGAACACTGAAGCTTTCTTT
TRBV7-2	few	.	TRBJ2-7	14	CASSLEGGTYEQYF	TGTGCCAGCAGCTTAGAGGGCGGAACCTACGAGCAGTACTTC
TRBV29-1	few	.	TRBJ2-2	18	CSVDGKPAFPTNTGELFF	TGCAGCGTTGATGGGAAGCCGGCCTTCCCAACGAACACCGGGGAGCTGTTTTTT
TRBV7-9	many	.	TRBJ1-1	15	CASSLRGAGLREAFF	TGTGCCAGCAGCCTACGGGGGGCAGGGCTTCGTGAAGCTTTCTTT
TRBV28	.	TRBD2	TRBJ2-1	15	CAILTGTSRANEQFF	TGTGCCATACTCACCGGGACTAGCAGGGCCAATGAGCAGTTCTTC
TRBV7-3	few	.	TRBJ2-2	14	CASSLTAGTGELFF	TGTGCCAGCAGCTTAACGGCGGGCACCGGGGAGCTGTTTTTT
TRBV20-1	many	.	TRBJ1-6	14	CSASGFVVNSPLHF	TGCAGTGCTAGTGGGTTCGTGGTTAATTCACCCCTCCACTTT
TRBV28	few	.	TRBJ2-7	14	CASSLSRPDYEQYF	TGTGCCAGCAGTTTATCCAGGCCCGACTACGAGCAGTACTTC
TRBV12-3/TRBV12-4	many	TRBD2	TRBJ2-1	17	CASSLRTSGFSYNEQFF	TGTGCCAGCAGCCTTCGGACTAGCGGGTTTAGCTACAATGAGCAGTTCTTC
TRBV20-1	many	.	TRBJ1-1	14	CSAPMRGGSTEAFF	TGCAGTGCCCCCATGCGGGGGGGGTCCACTGAAGCTTTCTTT
TRBV20-1	many	.	TRBJ2-1	19	CSARGPPPDPKLLHNEQFF	TGCAGTGCTAGAGGCCCGCCCCCGGATCCCAAACTTCTACACAATGAGCAGTTCTTC
TRBV2	many	.	TRBJ2-5	10	CASYWETQYF	TGTGCCAGCTACTGGGAGACCCAGTACTTC
TRBV28	once	TRBD2	TRBJ2-3	15	CASSSRLARTDTQYF	TGTGCCAGCAGTTCCCGACTAGCGCGCACAGATACGCAGTATTTT
TRBV7-8	many	.	TRBJ2-6	15	CASSLGGLGANVLTF	TGTGCCAGCAGCTTAGGGGGGCTAGGGGCCAACGTCCTGACTTTC
TRBV6-5	many	.	TRBJ1-4	15	CASSSQVATNEKLFF	TGTGCCAGCAGTTCCCAGGTCGCAACTAATGAAAAACTGTTTTTT
TRBV4-2	many	TRBD2	TRBJ2-1	17	CASSQPGGAGPSNEQFF	TGTGCCAGCAGCCAACCGGGGGGTGCGGGCCCATCGAATGAGCAGTTCTTC
TRBV29-1	few	.	TRBJ1-2	11	CSAAENYGYTF	TGCAGCGCGGCAGAGAACTATGGCTACACCTTC
TRBV10-3	many	.	TRBJ2-1	15	CAISPPPTLRNEQFF	TGTGCCATCAGTCCCCCTCCGACTCTTCGCAATGAGCAGTTCTTC
TRBV3-1	many	TRBD1	TRBJ1-1	15	CASSFHRDRVTEAFF	TGTGCCAGCAGCTTCCACCGGGACAGGGTCACTGAAGCTTTCTTT
TRBV24-1	once	.	TRBJ1-1	13	CATQGQLNTEAFF	TGTGCCACCCAGGGGCAGCTGAACACTGAAGCTTTCTTT
TRBV5-1	few	.	TRBJ2-7	14	CASSQDWSSYEQYF	TGCGCCAGCAGCCAGGACTGGTCCTCCTACGAGCAGTACTTC
TRBV29-1	many	TRBD2	TRBJ2-1	12	CSVDLAGGPQFF	TGCAGCGTTGACCTAGCGGGGGGGCCGCAGTTCTTC
TRBV5-4	.	TRBD2	TRBJ2-5	17	CASSPGGLAGRRETQYF	TGTGCCAGCAGCCCCGGGGGACTAGCGGGAAGGCGAGAGACCCAGTACTTC
TRBV5-4	many	TRBD1	TRBJ2-6	15	CASRDRGSGANVLTF	TGTGCCAGCAGGGACAGGGGCTCTGGGGCCAACGTCCTGACTTTC
TRBV11-2	many	TRBD2	TRBJ2-1	16	CASSLTSGGHLHEQFF	TGTGCCAGCAGCTTGACTAGCGGGGGACATTTACATGAGCAGTTCTTC